This TCR beta chain originates from a study of cytotoxic CD8 clonotypes in ibrutinib-treated CLL. Across the study: The taking of response samples occurred after a median about eleven months of treatment, with a range of 6 to 36.

The repertoire was sequenced with immunoSEQ multiplex PCR; TCRdb's copy has only in-frame clones and lacks some. The sample gives 270,000 or so clones, roughly 76% of which show up once; about 5.3% is in the top ten. The V and J ends lost 5 bases and 6 bases respectively, with 14 bases between them. The CDR3 covers 13 residues. In germline, CDR1 is SGHTA, CDR2 FQGTGA. This TCR derives from a human donor with chronic lymphocytic leukemia. V gene TRBV7-3 combines with J gene TRBJ2-7; D call uncertain. This specimen was PBMCs, taken at disease progression, from a patient treated with ibrutinib. This CDR3 reads CASSPPGISEQYF. CDR3 coding DNA: TGTGCCAGCAGCCCCCCGGGCATTTCCGAGCAGTACTTC.